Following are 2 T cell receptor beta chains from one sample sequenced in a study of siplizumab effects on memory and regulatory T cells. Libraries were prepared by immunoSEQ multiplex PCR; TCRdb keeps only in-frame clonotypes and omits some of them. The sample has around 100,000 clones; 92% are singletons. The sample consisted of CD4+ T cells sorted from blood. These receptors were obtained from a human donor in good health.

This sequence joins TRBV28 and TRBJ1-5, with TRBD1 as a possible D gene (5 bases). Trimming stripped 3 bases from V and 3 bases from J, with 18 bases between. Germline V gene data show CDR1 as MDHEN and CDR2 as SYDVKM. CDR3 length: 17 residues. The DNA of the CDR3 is TGTGCCAGCAGTTTTATTCGGGGGTCATATGACAATCAGCCCCAGCATTTT. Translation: CASSFIRGSYDNQPQHF.

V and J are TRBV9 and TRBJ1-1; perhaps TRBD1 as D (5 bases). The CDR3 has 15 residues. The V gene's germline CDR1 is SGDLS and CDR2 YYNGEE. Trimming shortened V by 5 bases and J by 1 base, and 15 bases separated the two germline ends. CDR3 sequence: CASRNLGGENTEAFF. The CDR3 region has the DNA TGTGCCAGCAGAAATTTGGGGGGAGAGAACACTGAAGCTTTCTTT.